Listed here are 3 T cell receptor beta chains from one sample, sequenced in a study of CD8+ T cells in alopecia areata. RNA, once extracted, was reverse transcribed into cDNA for use as the sequencing template. Some clones are missing from TCRdb's copy, which holds only in-frame ones; the method was immunoSEQ multiplex PCR. This sample has 200,000 to 250,000 clones, with about 60% found just once. The sample here was CD4+ T cells sorted from blood, taken at week 0. The origin of the receptors is a human donor with alopecia areata.

A note on this clone: Other DNA variants within this sample encode the same CDR3. This chain joins TRBV5-4 and TRBJ2-7, with D unresolved. V lost 3 bases to trimming and J lost 4 bases, with 5 bases between them. This CDR3 spans 11 amino acids. Germline CDR1 is SGHNT and CDR2 is YYREEE (reference sequence). The CDR3 loop reads CASSSSYEQYF. The CDR3 nucleotides read TGTGCCAGCAGCTCGTCTTACGAGCAGTACTTC.

The chain couples TRBV11-2 to TRBJ1-3; D may be TRBD1 (6 bases). Trimming removed 5 bases from V and 0 bases from J, with 20 bases in between. The CDR3 consists of 18 residues. CDR1 is SGHAT and CDR2 is FQNNGV in the germline V gene. The CDR3 spells CASSLTGQPVSSGNTIYF. CDR3 nucleotides: TGTGCCAGCAGCCTAACCGGACAGCCCGTTTCCTCTGGAAACACCATATATTTT.

This clone was counted at least ten times. V usage is TRBV6-6 and J usage is TRBJ2-6; D tentatively fits TRBD1 or TRBD2 (5 bases each). The germline V and J ends were trimmed by 8 bases and 1 base, with 12 bases remaining between them. This CDR3 has 15 amino acids. The germline V gene has CDR1 MNHNY and CDR2 SVGAGI (reference sequence). The CDR3 reads CASAGRVSGANVLTF. The CDR3 region has the DNA TGTGCCAGCGCGGGCAGGGTTTCTGGGGCCAACGTCCTGACTTTC.